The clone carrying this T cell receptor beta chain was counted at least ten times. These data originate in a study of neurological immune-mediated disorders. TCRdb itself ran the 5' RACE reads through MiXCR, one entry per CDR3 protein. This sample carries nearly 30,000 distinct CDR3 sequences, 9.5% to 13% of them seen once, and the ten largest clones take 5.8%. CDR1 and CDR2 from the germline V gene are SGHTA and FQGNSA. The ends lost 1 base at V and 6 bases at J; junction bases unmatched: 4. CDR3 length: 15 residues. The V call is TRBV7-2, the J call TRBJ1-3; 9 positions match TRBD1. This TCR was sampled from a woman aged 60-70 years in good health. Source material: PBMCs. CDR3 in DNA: TGTGCCAGCAGCTTAGGGGGACAGGGTACAAACACCATATATTTT. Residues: CASSLGGQGTNTIYF.